These 8 T cell receptor beta chains were sequenced from one sample in a study of blood T cell repertoires in COVID-19. Assay used: immunoSEQ multiplex PCR; TCRdb lists only in-frame clones, some missing. The sample shows 150,000 to 200,000 clones, 80% to 85% of them seen only once. The sequencing sample was made of peripheral blood. The receptors were sampled from a woman aged 70-85 years with COVID-19, enrolled during active disease.

V usage is TRBV7-3 and J usage is TRBJ1-2; TRBD1 matches at 8 bases. Per the germline V gene, CDR1 is SGHTA and CDR2 is FQGTGA. The J segment lost 7 bases and the V segment lost 5 bases, leaving 6 bases of the junction unmatched. The CDR3 sequence is 13 residues long. CDR3 DNA: TGTGCCAGCAGCCCCGACAGGGGTCTTGGCTACACCTTC. Amino acid sequence: CASSPDRGLGYTF. Looking up the rest from reference TRBV7-3 and TRBJ1-2 gives the full variable domain: GAGVSQTPSNKVTEKGKYVELRCDPISGHTALYWYRQSLGQGPEFLIYFQGTGAADDSGLPNDRFFAVRPEGSVSTLKIQRTERGDSAVYLCASSPDRGLGYTFGSGTRLTVV.

The chain couples TRBV3-1 (or the pseudogene TRBV3-2) to TRBJ2-2; D uncertain. Trimming cost V 6 bases and J 0 bases, with 8 bases left between them. In germline, CDR1 is LGHDT, CDR2 YNNKEL (reference sequence). The CDR3 runs to 14 residues. The CDR3 bases are TGTGCCAGCAGGATGGGCACGAACACCGGGGAGCTGTTTTTT. The encoded protein is CASRMGTNTGELFF.

The rearrangement joins TRBV4-2 to TRBJ2-7, with D possibly being TRBD1 (7 bases). V lost 4 bases to trimming and J lost 5 bases, with 12 bases between them. Germline V CDR1 and CDR2: LGHNA, YNFKEQ. This CDR3 spans 13 amino acids. CDR3 DNA: TGTGCCAGCAGCCGACTAGGACAGGACGAGCAGTACTTC. This encodes CASSRLGQDEQYF.

The chain links TRBV5-6 to TRBJ2-3; D not resolved. Germline CDR1 reads SGHDT; CDR2 reads YYEEEE. The CDR3 extends over 10 amino acids. V was clipped by 2 bases and J by 7 bases, with 2 bases between them. This chain's CDR3 is CASSFYTQYF. CDR3 in DNA: TGTGCCAGCAGCTTCTATACGCAGTATTTT.

The chain has TRBV12-3 or TRBV12-4 and TRBJ1-1; D is unclear. The CDR3 covers 10 residues. V was shortened by 10 bases and J by 3 bases, with 6 bases between the two germline ends. In DNA form, the CDR3 reads TGTGCCATTAAATACACTGAAGCTTTCTTT. Translating gives CAIKYTEAFF.

The V and J genes are TRBV28 and TRBJ1-1; D not resolved. CDR1 and CDR2 from the germline V gene are MDHEN and SYDVKM. There are 13 residues in the CDR3. Trimming stripped 3 bases from V and 0 bases from J, with 5 bases between. CDR3 sequence (DNA): TGTGCCAGCAGTTTCTCTGTGAACACTGAAGCTTTCTTT. This translates into CASSFSVNTEAFF.

The V call is TRBV14, the J call TRBJ2-7, with D unresolved. This CDR3 is 13 amino acids long. V shed 9 bases and J shed 0 bases, with 12 bases lying between them. CDR1 and CDR2 (germline): SGHDN, FVKESK. CDR3 sequence reads: CASQVSSSYEQYF. The CDR3 region has the DNA TGTGCCAGTCAGGTCTCCAGCTCCTACGAGCAGTACTTC. The whole variable domain, filled in from reference TRBV14 and TRBJ2-7, reads EAGVTQFPSHSVIEKGQTVTLRCDPISGHDNLYWYRRVMGKEIKFLLHFVKESKQDESGMPNNRFLAERTGGTYSTLKVQPAELEDSGVYFCASQVSSSYEQYFGPGTRLTVT.

V usage is TRBV28 and J usage is TRBJ2-2; D remains ambiguous. V lost 6 bases to trimming and J lost 0 bases, with 5 bases between them. This CDR3 contains 13 residues. Germline V gene sequence: CDR1 MDHEN, CDR2 SYDVKM. CDR3 amino acids: CASSFANTGELFF. CDR3 nucleotides: TGTGCCAGCAGCTTCGCGAACACCGGGGAGCTGTTTTTT.